This T cell receptor (beta chain) was identified during a study of blood T cell repertoires in COVID-19. The length of the CDR3 is 18 residues. Germline V gene sequence: CDR1 MNHEY, CDR2 SMNVEV (reference sequence). V was pared by 1 base and J by 0 bases, with 6 bases of the junction left unmatched. Original handling: Reference gene primer amplification gave nucleated cell count estimates. Produced via immunoSEQ multiplex PCR; TCRdb's table is partial and in-frame only. V, J and clone size derive from that table, while D and trimming were established from the DNA sequence. The sample has roughly 410,000 clones, roughly 90% seen once; the top ten hold under 2%.

Sequencing was carried out using peripheral blood. This rearrangement joins TRBV27 to TRBJ1-3; the match to TRBD1 covers 10 bases. This receptor was taken from a middle-aged woman with COVID-19, enrolled during active disease. DNA of the CDR3: TGTGCCAGCAGTTTATTTCCGACAGGGGGCATCTCTGGAAACACCATATATTTT. Protein sequence: CASSLFPTGGISGNTIYF.